What follows are 3 T cell receptor beta chains derived from one specimen sequenced in a study of cytomegalovirus exposure and HLA in healthy donors. Use of 60 Vbeta and 13 Jbeta primers characterized the PCR. Sequencing was performed with immunoSEQ multiplex PCR; in TCRdb, only in-frame clones are kept and a portion is missing. The profile shows 200,000 to 250,000 clones, over 70% of them singletons. Sequencing was performed on PBMCs. These receptors were obtained from a woman aged 55 to 70 in good health and CMV-seropositive.

This chain joins TRBV6-5 and TRBJ2-5; D perhaps matches TRBD1 (5 bases). The V end was cut by 6 bases, the J end by 2 bases, with 10 bases between. Germline V gives CDR1 MNHEY, CDR2 SVGAGI. The CDR3 has 13 residues. Here the CDR3 DNA reads TGTGCCAGCAGCCAGGGTTCTCAAGAGACCCAGTACTTC. This translates into CASSQGSQETQYF.

J is TRBJ1-1 and V is TRBV6-5; unclear D gene. The length of the CDR3 is 13 residues. V gave up 6 bases and J gave up 0 bases, with 8 bases separating them. Looked up from germline, CDR1 is MNHEY and CDR2 is SVGAGI. CDR3 protein: CASSIHMNTEAFF. The CDR3 DNA follows: TGTGCCAGCAGCATACACATGAACACTGAAGCTTTCTTT.

The chain has TRBV7-9 and TRBJ2-1, with TRBD2 as a possible D gene (5 bases). Per the germline V gene, CDR1 is SEHNR and CDR2 is FQNEAQ (reference sequence). The CDR3 totals 11 residues. Trimming cost V 4 bases and J 14 bases, with 12 bases left between them. In DNA, the CDR3 is TGTGCCAGCAGCTGGGGAGCGCCGGAGTTCTTC. As protein: CASSWGAPEFF.